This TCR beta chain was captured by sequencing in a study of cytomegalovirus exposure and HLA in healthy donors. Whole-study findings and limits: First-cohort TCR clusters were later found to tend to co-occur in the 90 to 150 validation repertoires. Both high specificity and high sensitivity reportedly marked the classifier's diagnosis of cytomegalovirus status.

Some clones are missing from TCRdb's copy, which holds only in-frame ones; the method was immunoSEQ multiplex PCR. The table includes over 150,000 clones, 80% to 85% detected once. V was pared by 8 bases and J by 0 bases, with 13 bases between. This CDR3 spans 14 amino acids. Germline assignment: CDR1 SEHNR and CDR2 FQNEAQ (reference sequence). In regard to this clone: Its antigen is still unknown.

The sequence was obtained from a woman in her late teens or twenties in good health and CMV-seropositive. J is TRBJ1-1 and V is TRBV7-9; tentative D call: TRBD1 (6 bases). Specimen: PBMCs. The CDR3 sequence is CASSEGGMNTEAFF. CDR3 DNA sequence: TGTGCCAGCTCAGAGGGGGGGATGAACACTGAAGCTTTCTTT. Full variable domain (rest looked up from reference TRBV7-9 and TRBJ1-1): DTGVSQNPRHKITKRGQNVTFRCDPISEHNRLYWYRQTLGQGPEFLTYFQNEAQLEKSRLLSDRFSAERPKGSFSTLEIQRTEQGDSAMYLCASSEGGMNTEAFFGQGTRLTVV.